Described below is a single TCR beta chain sequence and its context. Original analysis: Amplification from reference gene primers served as the basis for estimated nucleated cell counts. The protocol was immunoSEQ multiplex PCR, while the TCRdb copy is restricted to in-frame clones and leaves out a portion. V and J calls and clone size are those listed in that table; D and trimming were worked out from the DNA. The sample has 30,000 to 40,000 clones, roughly 89% seen once. Germline V gene sequence: CDR1 KGHSH, CDR2 LQKENI. This CDR3 has 17 residues. The V end lost 1 base, the J end lost 4 bases, and 18 bases lay between the germline ends. The sample originates from a study of blood T cell repertoires in COVID-19. Overall study: Donors in the United States, Italy and Spain gave samples during acute or convalescent COVID-19. T cells, B-cell-depleted T cells, or PBMCs provided the cDNA or gDNA that served as material.

The sample taken for sequencing was peripheral blood. The V call is TRBV18, the J call TRBJ2-3, with D possibly TRBD1 on 5 matching bases. The sequence was obtained from a man aged 55 to 69 with active or convalescent COVID-19. The CDR3 here is CASSPLTGALGADTQYF. The CDR3 nucleotides read TGTGCCAGCTCACCACTAACAGGAGCGCTTGGGGCAGATACGCAGTATTTT. The variable domain in full, with the rest retrieved from reference TRBV18 and TRBJ2-3, is NAGVMQNPRHLVRRRGQEARLRCSPMKGHSHVYWYRQLPEEGLKFMVYLQKENIIDESGMPKERFSAEFPKEGPSILRIQQVVRGDSAAYFCASSPLTGALGADTQYFGPGTRLTVL.